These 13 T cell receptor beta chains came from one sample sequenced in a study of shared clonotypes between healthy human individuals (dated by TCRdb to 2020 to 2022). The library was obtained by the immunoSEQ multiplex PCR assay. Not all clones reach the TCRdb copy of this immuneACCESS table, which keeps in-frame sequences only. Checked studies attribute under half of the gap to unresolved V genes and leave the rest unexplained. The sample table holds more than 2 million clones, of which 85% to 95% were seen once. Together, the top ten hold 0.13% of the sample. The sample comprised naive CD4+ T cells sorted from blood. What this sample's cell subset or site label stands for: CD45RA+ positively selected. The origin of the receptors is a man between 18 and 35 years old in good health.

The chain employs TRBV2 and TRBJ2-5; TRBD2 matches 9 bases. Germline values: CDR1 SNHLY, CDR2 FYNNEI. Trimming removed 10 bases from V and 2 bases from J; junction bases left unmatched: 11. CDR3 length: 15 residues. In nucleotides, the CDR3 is TGTGCCACCAAGGGTTGGCGGGGGGGGCAAGAGACCCAGTACTTC. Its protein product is CATKGWRGGQETQYF.

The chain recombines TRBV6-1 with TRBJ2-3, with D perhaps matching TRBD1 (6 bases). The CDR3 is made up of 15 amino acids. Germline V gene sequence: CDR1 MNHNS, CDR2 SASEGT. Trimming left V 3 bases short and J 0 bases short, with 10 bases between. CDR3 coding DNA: TGTGCCAGCAGTGATCTCAGGGGCAGCACAGATACGCAGTATTTT. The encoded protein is CASSDLRGSTDTQYF.

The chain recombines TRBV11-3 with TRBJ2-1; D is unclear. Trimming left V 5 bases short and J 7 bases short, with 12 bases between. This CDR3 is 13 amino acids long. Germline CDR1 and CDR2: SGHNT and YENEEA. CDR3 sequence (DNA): TGTGCCAGCAGCCTCCAATCCACGAATGAGCAGTTCTTC. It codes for CASSLQSTNEQFF.

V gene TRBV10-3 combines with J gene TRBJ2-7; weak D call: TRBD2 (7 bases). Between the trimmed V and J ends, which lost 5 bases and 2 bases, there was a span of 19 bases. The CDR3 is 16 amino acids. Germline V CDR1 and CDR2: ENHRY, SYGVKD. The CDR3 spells CAISMSRGAVAYEQYF. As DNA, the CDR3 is TGTGCCATCAGTATGTCTCGGGGGGCTGTAGCCTACGAGCAGTACTTC.

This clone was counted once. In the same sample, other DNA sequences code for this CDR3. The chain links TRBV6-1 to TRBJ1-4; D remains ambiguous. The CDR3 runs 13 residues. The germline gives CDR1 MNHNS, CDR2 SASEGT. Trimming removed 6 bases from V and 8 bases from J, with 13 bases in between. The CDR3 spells CASSASGREKLFF. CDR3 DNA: TGTGCCAGCAGCGCATCCGGGAGGGAAAAACTGTTTTTT.

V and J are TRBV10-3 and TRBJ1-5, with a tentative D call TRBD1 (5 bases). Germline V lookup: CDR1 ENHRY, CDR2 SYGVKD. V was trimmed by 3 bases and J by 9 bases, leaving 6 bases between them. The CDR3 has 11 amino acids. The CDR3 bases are TGTGCCATCAGTGATGGGGGGCCCCAGCATTTT. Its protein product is CAISDGGPQHF.

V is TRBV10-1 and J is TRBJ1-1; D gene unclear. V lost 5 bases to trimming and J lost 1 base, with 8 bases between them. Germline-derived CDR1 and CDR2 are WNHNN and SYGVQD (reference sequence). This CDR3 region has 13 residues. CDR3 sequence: CASSSPENTEAFF. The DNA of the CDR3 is TGCGCCAGCAGTAGTCCGGAGAACACTGAAGCTTTCTTT.

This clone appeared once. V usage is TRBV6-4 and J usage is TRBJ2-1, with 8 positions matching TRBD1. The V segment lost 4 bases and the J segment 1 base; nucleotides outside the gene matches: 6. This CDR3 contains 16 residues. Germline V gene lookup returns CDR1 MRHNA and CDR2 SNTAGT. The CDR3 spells CASSAGQGESYNEQFF. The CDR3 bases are TGTGCCAGCAGTGCCGGACAGGGCGAATCCTACAATGAGCAGTTCTTC.

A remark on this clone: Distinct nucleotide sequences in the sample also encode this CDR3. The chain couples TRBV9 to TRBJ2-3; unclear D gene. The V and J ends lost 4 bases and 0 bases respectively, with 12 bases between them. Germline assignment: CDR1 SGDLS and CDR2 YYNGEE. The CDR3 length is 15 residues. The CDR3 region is CASSPRLASTDTQYF. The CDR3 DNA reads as TGTGCCAGCAGCCCCCGACTCGCCAGCACAGATACGCAGTATTTT.

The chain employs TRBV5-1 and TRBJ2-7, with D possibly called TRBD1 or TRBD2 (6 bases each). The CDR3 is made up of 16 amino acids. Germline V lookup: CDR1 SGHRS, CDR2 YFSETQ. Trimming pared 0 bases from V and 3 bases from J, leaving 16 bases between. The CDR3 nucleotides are TGCGCCAGCAGCTTGGCCGGGGGCCATAACCTCTACGAGCAGTACTTC. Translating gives CASSLAGGHNLYEQYF.

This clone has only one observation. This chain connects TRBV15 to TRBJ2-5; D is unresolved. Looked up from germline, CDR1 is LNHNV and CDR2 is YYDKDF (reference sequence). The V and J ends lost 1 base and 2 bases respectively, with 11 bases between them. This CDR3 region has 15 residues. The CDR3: CATSRGAGKQETQYF. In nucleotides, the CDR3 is TGTGCCACCAGCAGAGGGGCAGGAAAACAAGAGACCCAGTACTTC.

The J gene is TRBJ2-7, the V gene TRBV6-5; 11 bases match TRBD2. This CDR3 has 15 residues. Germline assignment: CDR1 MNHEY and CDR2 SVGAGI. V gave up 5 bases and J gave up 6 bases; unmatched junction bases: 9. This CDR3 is CASSTTTSGDSEQYF. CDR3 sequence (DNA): TGTGCCAGCAGTACCACGACTAGCGGGGACTCCGAGCAGTACTTC.

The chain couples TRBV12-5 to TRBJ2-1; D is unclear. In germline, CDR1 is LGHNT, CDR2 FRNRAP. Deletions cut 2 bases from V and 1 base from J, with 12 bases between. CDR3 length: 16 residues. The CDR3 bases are TGTGCTAGTGGTTTGTACCCAGTGGAATCCTACAATGAGCAGTTCTTC. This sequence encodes CASGLYPVESYNEQFF. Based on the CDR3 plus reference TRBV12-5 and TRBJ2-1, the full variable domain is DARVTQTPRHKVTEMGQEVTMRCQPILGHNTVFWYRQTMMQGLELLAYFRNRAPLDDSGMPKDRFSAEMPDATLATLKIQPSEPRDSAVYFCASGLYPVESYNEQFFGPGTRLTVL.